Following are 16 T cell receptor beta chains from one sample sequenced in a study of technical replicates of blood from several donors. Libraries were prepared by immunoSEQ multiplex PCR; TCRdb keeps only in-frame clonotypes and omits some of them. This table holds 60,000 to 90,000 clones, approximately 95% found once. Sequenced sample: T cells isolated from PBMCs. These receptors all come from a human donor in good health.

The chain links TRBV2 to TRBJ2-2; TRBD2 aligns across 14 bases. The CDR3 runs 17 residues. The germline CDR1 and CDR2 sequences are SNHLY and FYNNEI. The J segment lost 2 bases and the V segment lost 5 bases, leaving 4 bases of the junction unmatched. CDR3 DNA sequence: TGTGCCAGCAGTCCGACTAGCGGGAGGGGAAACACCGGGGAGCTGTTTTTT. Its protein is CASSPTSGRGNTGELFF.

The V gene is TRBV4-1, the J gene TRBJ1-4; a weak D match, TRBD1 (5 bases). The length of the CDR3 is 14 residues. With 1 base removed from V and 8 bases from J, the gap between germline ends came to 11 bases. CDR1 and CDR2 (germline): MGHRA, YSYEKL. CDR3: CASSQVPGREKLFF. In nucleotides, the CDR3 is TGCGCCAGCAGCCAAGTCCCAGGGAGGGAAAAACTGTTTTTT.

The chain uses TRBV6-1 and TRBJ2-7, with D perhaps TRBD1 (6 bases). There are 14 residues in the CDR3. With 2 bases removed from V and 3 bases from J, the gap between germline ends came to 11 bases. The germline gives CDR1 MNHNS, CDR2 SASEGT. CDR3 loop: CASSELTGFYEQYF. The DNA of the CDR3 is TGTGCCAGCAGTGAACTTACAGGGTTCTACGAGCAGTACTTC.

The V gene is TRBV4-1, the J gene TRBJ1-1, with D tentatively TRBD1 (5 bases). V lost 1 base and J lost 0, with 6 bases in between. The V gene's germline CDR1 is MGHRA and CDR2 YSYEKL. The CDR3 length is 14 residues. CDR3 nucleotide sequence: TGCGCCAGCAGCCAAGGACAGCTGAACACTGAAGCTTTCTTT. Translation gives CASSQGQLNTEAFF.

CDR3 coding DNA: TGTGCCATCAGTGAATGGGACAGAAACTATGGCTACACCTTC. As protein: CAISEWDRNYGYTF. The rearrangement joins TRBV10-3 to TRBJ1-2; 7 bases match TRBD1. The V gene's germline CDR1 is ENHRY and CDR2 SYGVKD. The junction had 3 bases not matched to a gene; V was cut back by 3 bases and J by 2 bases. The CDR3 has 14 amino acids.

The CDR3 spells CASSFLRMTDMNTEAFF. DNA for the CDR3: TGTGCCAGCAGCTTTTTGAGGATGACAGACATGAACACTGAAGCTTTCTTT. The chain joins TRBV5-5 to TRBJ1-1; possibly TRBD1 for D (5 bases). This CDR3 is 17 amino acids long. V lost 2 bases and J 0 bases, leaving 17 bases between the germline ends. The germline V gene has CDR1 SGHKS and CDR2 YYEKEE (reference sequence).

The V gene is TRBV6-4, the J gene TRBJ1-1; D ambiguous. Deletions cut 2 bases from V and 1 base from J, with 11 bases between. Per the germline V gene, CDR1 is MRHNA and CDR2 is SNTAGT. This CDR3 region has 15 residues. The CDR3 DNA follows: TGTGCCAGCAGTGACCATGTAGGGAGGAACACTGAAGCTTTCTTT. It yields the protein CASSDHVGRNTEAFF.

The V and J genes are TRBV7-3 and TRBJ2-2, with a possible D match to TRBD1 (5 bases). CDR3 length: 13 amino acids. V dropped 6 bases and J dropped 8 bases, with 13 bases sitting between them. CDR1 is SGHTA and CDR2 is FQGTGA in the germline V gene. CDR3 DNA: TGTGCCAGCAGGCCCAGGGTTGGGGGGGAGCTGTTTTTT. Amino acids: CASRPRVGGELFF.

J is TRBJ1-5 and V is TRBV21-1; the table's D gene call, TRBD1, was not cross checked with the DNA. TRBV21-1 is a recognized pseudogene. This CDR3 has 17 residues. CDR3 nucleotide sequence: TGTGCCAGCAGCAAAGTGGGGGGACAGGGTCCCAATCAGCCCCAGCATTTT. Translation gives CASSKVGGQGPNQPQHF.

This sequence joins TRBV5-1 and TRBJ2-7; 8 bases map to TRBD2. V gave up 3 bases and J gave up 2 bases; unmatched junction bases: 13. The germline V gene has CDR1 SGHRS and CDR2 YFSETQ. This CDR3 is 17 amino acids long. The DNA of the CDR3 is TGCGCCAGCAGCTCGGCCGGGAAACTAGCGGAGGCCTACGAGCAGTACTTC. Protein sequence: CASSSAGKLAEAYEQYF.

This chain connects TRBV5-1 to TRBJ2-1, with D tentatively TRBD1 (6 bases). CDR3 size: 15 residues. Germline V gene data show CDR1 as SGHRS and CDR2 as YFSETQ. Trimming shortened V by 0 bases and J by 7 bases, and 14 bases separated the two germline ends. CDR3 residues: CASSLGRDMINEQFF. As DNA, the CDR3 is TGCGCCAGCAGCTTGGGAAGGGACATGATAAATGAGCAGTTCTTC. Supplemented by reference TRBV5-1 and TRBJ2-1, the full variable domain reads KAGVTQTPRYLIKTRGQQVTLSCSPISGHRSVSWYQQTPGQGLQFLFEYFSETQRNKGNFPGRFSGRQFSNSRSEMNVSTLELGDSALYLCASSLGRDMINEQFFGPGTRLTVL.

V usage is TRBV30 and J usage is TRBJ1-5; D not resolved. The germline CDR1 and CDR2 sequences are GTSNPN and SVGIG (reference sequence). This CDR3 contains 14 residues. Between the trimmed V and J ends, which lost 0 bases and 0 bases, there was a span of 6 bases. CDR3 nucleotides: TGTGCCTGGAGTGTAGGGAGTAGCAATCAGCCCCAGCATTTT. This translates into CAWSVGSSNQPQHF.

The chain is built from TRBV7-3 and TRBJ2-1; 13 positions match TRBD2. Losses at the gene ends were 4 bases for V and 10 bases for J; bases not matched to a gene: 10. The CDR3 is 16 residues long. The germline CDR1 and CDR2 sequences are SGHTA and FQGTGA. In DNA, the CDR3 is TGTGCCAGCAGCTCGCCAACTAGCGGGGGGGCGCCCGAGCAGTTCTTC. Translated, it gives CASSSPTSGGAPEQFF.

The V call is TRBV6-5, the J call TRBJ2-2, with unresolved D. CDR1 and CDR2 from the germline V gene are MNHEY and SVGAGI. V was cut by 0 bases and J by 0 bases, with 5 bases left in between. CDR3 length equals 15 residues. The chain's CDR3 is CASSYSRANTGELFF. The CDR3 bases are TGTGCCAGCAGTTACTCGCGCGCGAACACCGGGGAGCTGTTTTTT.

A note on this clone: Other DNA sequences in this sample translate to the same CDR3. V and J are TRBV7-9 and TRBJ2-5, with TRBD2 identical over 11 bases. Germline CDR1 and CDR2: SEHNR and FQNEAQ (reference sequence). CDR3 length equals 14 residues. With V trimmed by 5 bases and J by 4 bases, 3 bases remained unmatched. CDR3 bases: TGTGCCAGCAGCCTTGGACTAGCGGGAGAGACCCAGTACTTC. The encoded protein is CASSLGLAGETQYF.

V is TRBV27 and J is TRBJ2-1; D possibly corresponds to TRBD2 (6 bases). Germline CDR1 reads MNHEY; CDR2 reads SMNVEV (reference sequence). CDR3 size: 17 residues. The V end was cut by 6 bases, the J end by 0 bases, with 18 bases between. The CDR3 region has the DNA TGTGCCAGCAGGTCAACCGGGTTCGGGAGCTCCTACAATGAGCAGTTCTTC. Translating it yields CASRSTGFGSSYNEQFF.